This T cell receptor (beta chain) was retrieved from a study of shared clonotypes between healthy human individuals. Study findings and constraints: Against clonotypes common to all four donors, non-shared ones had lower generation probabilities. Only a few donors were included, so the genetic and exposure-history diversity represented was limited.

Per sorted-subset replicate PCR, input was approximately 0.2 ug DNA, representing 30,000 or so T cell genomes. Clones were sequenced by immunoSEQ multiplex PCR, and TCRdb holds only the in-frame ones, with some missing. The data hold under 1,100,000 clones, with roughly 80% observed a single time. The CDR3 has 14 residues. The V end lost 3 bases, the J end lost 4 bases, and 12 bases lay between the germline ends. Per the germline V gene, CDR1 is LNHNV and CDR2 is YYDKDF (reference sequence). A remark on this clone: Antigen specificity is unknown.

This chain joins TRBV15 and TRBJ1-1; D is undetermined. Specimen: memory CD4+ T cells sorted from blood. The subset was: CD45RA-negative fraction. The receptor was derived from a man aged 18-30 years in good health. The CDR3 coding sequence is TGTGCCACCAGCAGGGATGAGGCAGGCACTGAAGCTTTCTTT. This encodes CATSRDEAGTEAFF.